Following are 26 T cell receptor beta chains from one sample sequenced in a study of blood T cell repertoires in COVID-19. The repertoire was sequenced with immunoSEQ multiplex PCR; TCRdb's copy has only in-frame clones and lacks some. There are a few hundred thousand clones in the sample; approximately 80% occur only once, and about 7.7% lies in the top ten. The sequenced sample was PBMCs or T cells enriched from blood (not recorded which). These receptors all stem from a woman aged 40-49 years with acute COVID-19.

This chain connects TRBV28 to TRBJ1-5; 9 bases agree with TRBD1. Germline V gene data show CDR1 as MDHEN and CDR2 as SYDVKM. This CDR3 is built from 15 residues. V trimming: 3 bases; J trimming: 7 bases; junction bases outside the gene matches: 7. The CDR3 sequence: CASSFSDRGGQPQHF. In DNA form, the CDR3 reads TGTGCCAGCAGTTTCTCGGACAGGGGAGGACAGCCCCAGCATTTT.

In this sample, this clone turned up a few times. The chain couples TRBV7-2 to TRBJ1-4; TRBD1 aligns across 8 bases. V gave up 5 bases and J gave up 5 bases; unmatched junction bases: 7. Germline V lookup: CDR1 SGHTA, CDR2 FQGNSA. The length of the CDR3 is 15 residues. The DNA of the CDR3 is TGTGCCAGCAGCCCGAGACAGGGGACGAATGAAAAACTGTTTTTT. It yields the protein CASSPRQGTNEKLFF.

This sequence joins TRBV19 and TRBJ1-2; D perhaps matches TRBD1 (5 bases). CDR3 length equals 15 residues. Germline CDR1 reads LNHDA; CDR2 reads SQIVND (reference sequence). Trimming took 6 bases from V and 4 from J, leaving 18 bases between them. The CDR3 nucleotides are TGTGCCAGTAGAAAGCCCGCGCGGGGGTCCTATGGCTACACCTTC. Translating gives CASRKPARGSYGYTF.

The gene calls are TRBV29-1 and TRBJ1-1, with 8 positions matching TRBD1. J was trimmed by 3 bases and V by 4 bases; bases with no gene match: 19. Germline values: CDR1 SQVTM, CDR2 ANQGSEA. The CDR3 has 18 residues. The CDR3 nucleotides read TGCAGCGTTGGGGCCACCGTTGTTGACAGGGGAGAGGACACTGAAGCTTTCTTT. Protein product: CSVGATVVDRGEDTEAFF.

This chain uses TRBV28 with TRBJ1-1, with TRBD1 as a possible D gene (5 bases). The CDR3 runs 15 residues. V was pared by 6 bases and J by 1 base, with 15 bases between. The V gene's germline CDR1 is MDHEN and CDR2 SYDVKM. As DNA, the CDR3 is TGTGCCAGCAGGGATACAGGAGTGAGGAACACTGAAGCTTTCTTT. Its protein product is CASRDTGVRNTEAFF.

The V call is TRBV4-2, the J call TRBJ2-1; TRBD2 aligns across 8 bases. CDR1 and CDR2 from the germline V gene are LGHNA and YNFKEQ. The length of the CDR3 is 17 residues. V trimming: 3 bases; J trimming: 6 bases; junction bases outside the gene matches: 13. CDR3 coding DNA: TGTGCCAGCAGCCACCCCGGGGGGACTAGGTTACTCAATGAGCAGTTCTTC. Its protein is CASSHPGGTRLLNEQFF.

The rearrangement joins TRBV11-2 to TRBJ1-4; TRBD1 is a possible D gene (5 bases). Germline V lookup: CDR1 SGHAT, CDR2 FQNNGV. The CDR3 has 13 residues. Trimming left V 0 bases short and J 8 bases short, with 7 bases between. Here the CDR3 reads CASSLDRGEKLFF. CDR3 nucleotides: TGTGCCAGCAGCTTAGACCGGGGGGAAAAACTGTTTTTT.

This clone showed up just once. The CDR3 nucleotides are TGTGCCAGCAGCTTAGATGTGGCGGGAGCCTCCTACAATGAGCAGTTCTTC. It encodes CASSLDVAGASYNEQFF. The V gene is TRBV7-2, the J gene TRBJ2-1; 7 bases align to TRBD2. The CDR3 has 17 residues. The germline CDR1 and CDR2 sequences are SGHTA and FQGNSA. J lost 0 bases, V lost 1 base, and 6 bases had no gene match.

The rearrangement uses TRBV6-2 or TRBV6-3 and TRBJ1-1; TRBD1 aligns across 7 bases. The CDR3 consists of 14 residues. Germline V lookup: CDR1 MNHEY, CDR2 SVGEGT. V was pared by 4 bases and J by 1 base, with 3 bases of the junction left unmatched. CDR3 in amino acids: CASSSTGRNTEAFF. Written as DNA, the CDR3 is TGTGCCAGCAGTTCGACAGGGAGGAACACTGAAGCTTTCTTT.

The DNA for the CDR3 is TGCGCCAGCAGCTTGGAAGGGAGTTACTATGGCTACACCTTC. Encoded protein: CASSLEGSYYGYTF. The chain is built from TRBV5-1 and TRBJ1-2; D gene unclear. This CDR3 contains 14 residues. V gave up 0 bases and J gave up 3 bases, with 9 bases separating them. Germline V gene data show CDR1 as SGHRS and CDR2 as YFSETQ.

In DNA, the CDR3 is TGCAGCGTTGAACTCTCTATGACGGGGGCAGATACGCAGTATTTT. Protein sequence: CSVELSMTGADTQYF. The rearrangement uses TRBV29-1 and TRBJ2-3; possibly TRBD2 for D (6 bases). Trimming shortened V by 2 bases and J by 4 bases, and 16 bases separated the two germline ends. CDR1 is SQVTM, CDR2 ANQGSEA, per germline. There are 15 residues in the CDR3.

The V call is TRBV5-1, the J call TRBJ1-1; 7 nucleotides align to TRBD1. The CDR3 sequence is 14 residues long. Germline V gene lookup returns CDR1 SGHRS and CDR2 YFSETQ. V shed 3 bases and J 4 bases; nucleotides not matched to a gene: 6. The CDR3 spells CASSWRQGGTEAFF. DNA of the CDR3: TGCGCCAGCAGCTGGAGACAGGGTGGCACTGAAGCTTTCTTT.

This clone was observed a handful of times. The rearrangement links TRBV2 to TRBJ1-1, with 8 bases that match TRBD1. The CDR3 consists of 14 residues. V gave up 5 bases and J gave up 3 bases; unmatched junction bases: 5. CDR1 is SNHLY and CDR2 is FYNNEI in the germline V gene. This CDR3 reads CASSSQGGDTEAFF. CDR3 DNA sequence: TGTGCCAGCAGTTCACAGGGGGGGGACACTGAAGCTTTCTTT.

The gene calls are TRBV10-2 and TRBJ2-1; no clear D. The CDR3 extends over 12 amino acids. CDR1 and CDR2 from the germline V gene are WSHSY and SAAADI. V lost 7 bases and J 7 bases, leaving 11 bases between the germline ends. In DNA form, the CDR3 reads TGCGCCAGCACTCTGACTGAAAATGAGCAGTTCTTC. Amino acid sequence: CASTLTENEQFF.

This clone was found once. V gene TRBV28 combines with J gene TRBJ2-1; possibly TRBD1 for D (5 bases). This CDR3 spans 15 amino acids. Germline CDR1 and CDR2: MDHEN and SYDVKM. V lost 0 bases and J 5 bases, leaving 11 bases between the germline ends. CDR3 nucleotides: TGTGCCAGCAGTTTATGGGCAGGGAATGACAATGAGCAGTTCTTC. It codes for CASSLWAGNDNEQFF.

V usage is TRBV7-8 and J usage is TRBJ1-2; possible D gene TRBD1, 6 bases. V was pared by 5 bases and J by 6 bases, with 19 bases between. Germline assignment: CDR1 SGHVS and CDR2 FQNEAQ. The CDR3 loop spans 15 amino acids. In DNA form, the CDR3 reads TGTGCCAGCAGCCCACAGGGCATCCACTATGATGGCTACACCTTC. Translated: CASSPQGIHYDGYTF.

The chain recombines TRBV4-1 with TRBJ1-2; 9 bases are shared with TRBD1. V lost 1 base, J lost 4 bases, and 1 base stayed unmatched. Per the germline V gene, CDR1 is MGHRA and CDR2 is YSYEKL. The CDR3 is made up of 14 amino acids. CDR3 nucleotides: TGCGCCAGCAGCCAAGCACAGGGGGCCTATGGCTACACCTTC. Protein: CASSQAQGAYGYTF.

The chain links TRBV5-5 to TRBJ1-1; 10 bases are shared with TRBD1. The germline gives CDR1 SGHKS, CDR2 YYEKEE (reference sequence). The CDR3 is 14 residues long. With V trimmed by 3 bases and J by 3 bases, 2 bases remained unmatched. CDR3 bases: TGTGCCAGCAGCTCCGGGACAGGGGACACTGAAGCTTTCTTT. Translating it yields CASSSGTGDTEAFF.

The chain joins TRBV6-5 to TRBJ1-4; D possibly corresponds to TRBD1 (6 bases). Germline loops: CDR1 MNHEY, CDR2 SVGAGI. The CDR3 runs to 13 residues. V lost 10 bases and J lost 8, with 17 bases in between. The CDR3 bases are TGTGCCACCACAGGGAGAGCGGAGGAAAAACTGTTTTTT. Amino acid sequence: CATTGRAEEKLFF.

This clone was counted a few times. The V call is TRBV28, the J call TRBJ1-1; 8 nucleotides line up with TRBD1. The CDR3 consists of 13 residues. V was clipped by 6 bases and J by 12 bases; unmatched bases: 12. From germline, CDR1 is MDHEN and CDR2 SYDVKM. The CDR3 spells CASSSHDRGGSFF. CDR3 bases: TGTGCCAGCAGCTCGCATGACAGGGGTGGGTCTTTCTTT.

This clone was seen only a few times. The J gene is TRBJ2-4, the V gene TRBV7-2, with D possibly being TRBD2 (6 bases). Trimming cost V 5 bases and J 3 bases, with 14 bases left between them. The CDR3 is made up of 15 amino acids. CDR1 SGHTA and CDR2 FQGNSA come from the germline V gene. The CDR3 coding sequence is TGTGCCAGCAGCCTTCCAAGGCGGGACAAAAACATTCAGTACTTC. The encoded protein is CASSLPRRDKNIQYF. Combining the CDR3 with reference TRBV7-2 and TRBJ2-4 gives the whole variable domain GAGVSQSPSNKVTEKGKDVELRCDPISGHTALYWYRQSLGQGLEFLIYFQGNSAPDKSGLPSDRFSAERTGGSVSTLTIQRTQQEDSAVYLCASSLPRRDKNIQYFGAGTRLSVL.

This chain connects TRBV19 to TRBJ2-2; maybe TRBD1 (6 bases). CDR3 size: 14 residues. Trimming removed 5 bases at V and 2 bases at J, with 9 bases between. Germline CDR1 LNHDA, CDR2 SQIVND (reference sequence). CDR3 bases: TGTGCCAGTAGTCTCGGGACAAACACCGGGGAGCTGTTTTTT. Amino acid sequence: CASSLGTNTGELFF.

Of note for this clone: A much more abundant neighbour one base away suggests this may be a read error. The chain has TRBV28 and TRBJ1-1; D gene ambiguous. The CDR3 is made up of 13 amino acids. The germline gives CDR1 MDHEN, CDR2 SYDVKM. V lost 3 bases to trimming and J lost 1 base, with 6 bases between them. CDR3 nucleotide sequence: TGTGCCAGCAGTTTTCGGGGGAACACTGAAGCTTTCTTT. Protein: CASSFRGNTEAFF.

This rearrangement joins TRBV6-1 to TRBJ1-5, with D unresolved. V was trimmed by 1 base and J by 2 bases, leaving 12 bases between them. The germline V gene encodes CDR1 MNHNS and CDR2 SASEGT. The CDR3 has 16 residues. The CDR3 loop reads CASSEGAGMGNQPQHF. The CDR3 DNA reads TGTGCCAGCAGTGAAGGGGCGGGCATGGGCAATCAGCCCCAGCATTTT.

The genes are TRBV7-3 and TRBJ2-7, with 9 nucleotides matching TRBD1. J lost 11 bases, V lost 5 bases, and 13 bases had no gene match. CDR3 length: 14 amino acids. The germline gives CDR1 SGHTA, CDR2 FQGTGA. The CDR3 coding sequence is TGTGCCAGCAGCGCACGGCCGACAGGGGGACATAAGTACTTC. Translation: CASSARPTGGHKYF.

V usage is TRBV7-6 and J usage is TRBJ1-1; 7 nucleotides match TRBD1. Trimming took 4 bases from V and 0 from J; bases not matched to a gene: 8. The CDR3 sequence is 16 residues long. CDR1 and CDR2 from the germline V gene are SGHVS and FNYEAQ. DNA of the CDR3: TGTGCCAGCAGCTCCAGTACCGGGACAGTGAACACTGAAGCTTTCTTT. Translated: CASSSSTGTVNTEAFF.